The sequence of this T cell receptor beta chain was determined in a study of cytomegalovirus exposure and HLA in healthy donors. 13 Jbeta primers and 60 Vbeta primers were used for the PCR. Authors' processing steps: An analysis performed later counted 73 million or so unique TCR beta chains (roughly 11 million of them shared). The assay was immunoSEQ multiplex PCR, and TCRdb's table has in-frame clones only and misses some. V and J calls plus clone size are reproduced from that table; the DNA served to infer D and trimming. Among roughly 180,000 clones listed, almost 85% were seen once. Sequencing was performed on PBMCs. This TCR was sampled from a man aged 25-45 years in good health and CMV-seronegative.

The CDR3, as DNA: TGTGCCAGCAGTTTCCCAGGGACAGGACTCAGCACAGATACGCAGTATTTT. As protein: CASSFPGTGLSTDTQYF. The chain employs TRBV28 and TRBJ2-3; 8 bases match TRBD1. This CDR3 is 17 amino acids long. The ends lost 3 bases at V and 0 bases at J; junction bases unmatched: 8. Germline V gives CDR1 MDHEN, CDR2 SYDVKM.